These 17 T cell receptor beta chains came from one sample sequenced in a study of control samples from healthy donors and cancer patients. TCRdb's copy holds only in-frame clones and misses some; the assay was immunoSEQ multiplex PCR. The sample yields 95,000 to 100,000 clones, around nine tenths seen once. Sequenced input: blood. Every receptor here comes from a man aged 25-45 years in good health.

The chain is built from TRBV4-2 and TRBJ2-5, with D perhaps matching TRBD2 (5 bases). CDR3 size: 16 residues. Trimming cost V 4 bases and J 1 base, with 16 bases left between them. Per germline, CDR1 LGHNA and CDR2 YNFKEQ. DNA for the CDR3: TGTGCCAGCAGCCTGAAGGCCGGGCGGGCCCAAGAGACCCAGTACTTC. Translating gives CASSLKAGRAQETQYF.

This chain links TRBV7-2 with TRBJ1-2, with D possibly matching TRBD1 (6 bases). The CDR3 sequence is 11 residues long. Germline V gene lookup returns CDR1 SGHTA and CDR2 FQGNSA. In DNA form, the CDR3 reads TGTGTGCTCACAGGGAAGAATGGCTACACCTTC. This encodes CVLTGKNGYTF.

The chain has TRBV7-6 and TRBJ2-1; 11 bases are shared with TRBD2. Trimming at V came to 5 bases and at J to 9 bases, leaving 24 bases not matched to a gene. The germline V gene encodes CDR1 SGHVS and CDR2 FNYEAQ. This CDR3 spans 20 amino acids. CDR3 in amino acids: CASSPRVASTSGSPPGEQFF. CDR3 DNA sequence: TGTGCCAGCAGCCCCCGAGTGGCCTCAACTAGCGGGAGTCCCCCGGGTGAGCAGTTCTTC.

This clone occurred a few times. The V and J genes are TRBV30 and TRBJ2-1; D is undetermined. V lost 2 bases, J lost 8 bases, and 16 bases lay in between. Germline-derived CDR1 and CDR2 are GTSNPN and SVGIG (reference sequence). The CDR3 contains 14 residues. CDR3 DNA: TGTGCCTGGAGTAGGTTCGACCCCCCGGATGAGCAGTTCTTC. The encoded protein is CAWSRFDPPDEQFF.

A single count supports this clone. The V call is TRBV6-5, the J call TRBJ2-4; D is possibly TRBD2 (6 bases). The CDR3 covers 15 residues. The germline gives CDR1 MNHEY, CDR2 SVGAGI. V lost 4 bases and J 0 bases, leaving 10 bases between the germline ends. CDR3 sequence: CASSWGVPAKNIQYF. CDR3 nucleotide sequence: TGTGCCAGCAGTTGGGGGGTCCCAGCCAAAAACATTCAGTACTTC.

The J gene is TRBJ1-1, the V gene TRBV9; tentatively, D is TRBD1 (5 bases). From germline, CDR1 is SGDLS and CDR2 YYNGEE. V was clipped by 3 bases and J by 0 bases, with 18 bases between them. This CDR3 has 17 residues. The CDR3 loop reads CASSERSPGEMNTEAFF. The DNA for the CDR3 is TGTGCCAGCAGCGAGAGGAGCCCGGGGGAAATGAACACTGAAGCTTTCTTT.

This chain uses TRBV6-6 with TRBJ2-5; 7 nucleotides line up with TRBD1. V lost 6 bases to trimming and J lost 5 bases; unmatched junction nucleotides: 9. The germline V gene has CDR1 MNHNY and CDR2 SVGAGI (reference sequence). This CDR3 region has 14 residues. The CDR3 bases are TGTGCCAGCAGGGCGACAGGGAAGGAGGAGACCCAGTACTTC. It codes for CASRATGKEETQYF.

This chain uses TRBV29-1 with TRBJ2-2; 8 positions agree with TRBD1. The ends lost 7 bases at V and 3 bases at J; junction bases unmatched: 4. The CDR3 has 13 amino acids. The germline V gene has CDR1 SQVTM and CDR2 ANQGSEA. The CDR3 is CSALQGDTGELFF. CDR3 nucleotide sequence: TGCAGCGCCTTACAGGGGGACACCGGGGAGCTGTTTTTT.

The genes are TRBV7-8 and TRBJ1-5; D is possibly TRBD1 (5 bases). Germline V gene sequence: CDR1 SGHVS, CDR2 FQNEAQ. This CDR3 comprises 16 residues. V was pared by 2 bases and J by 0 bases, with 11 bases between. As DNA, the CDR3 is TGTGCCAGCAGCTTACGTGACCAGGGTAGCAATCAGCCCCAGCATTTT. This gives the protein CASSLRDQGSNQPQHF.

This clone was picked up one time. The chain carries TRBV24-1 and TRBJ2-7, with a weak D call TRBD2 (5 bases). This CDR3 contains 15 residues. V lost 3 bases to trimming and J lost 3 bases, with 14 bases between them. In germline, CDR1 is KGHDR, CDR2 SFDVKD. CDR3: CATSDLERPVYEQYF. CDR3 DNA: TGTGCCACCAGTGATCTGGAGCGGCCGGTCTACGAGCAGTACTTC.

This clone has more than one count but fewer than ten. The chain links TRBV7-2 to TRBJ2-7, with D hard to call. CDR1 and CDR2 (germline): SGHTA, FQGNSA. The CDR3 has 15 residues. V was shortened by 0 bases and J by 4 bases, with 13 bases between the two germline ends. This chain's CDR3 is CASSLAQSKTYEQYF. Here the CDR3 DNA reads TGTGCCAGCAGCTTAGCGCAGTCGAAAACGTACGAGCAGTACTTC.

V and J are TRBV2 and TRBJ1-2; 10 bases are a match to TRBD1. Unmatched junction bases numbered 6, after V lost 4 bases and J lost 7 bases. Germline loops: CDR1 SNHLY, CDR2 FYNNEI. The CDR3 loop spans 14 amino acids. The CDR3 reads CASSGGQGIGGYTF. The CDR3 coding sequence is TGTGCCAGCAGTGGGGGACAGGGGATCGGTGGCTACACCTTC. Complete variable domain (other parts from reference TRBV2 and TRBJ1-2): EPEVTQTPSHQVTQMGQEVILRCVPISNHLYFYWYRQILGQKVEFLVSFYNNEISEKSEIFDDQFSVERPDGSNFTLKIRSTKLEDSAMYFCASSGGQGIGGYTFGSGTRLTVV.

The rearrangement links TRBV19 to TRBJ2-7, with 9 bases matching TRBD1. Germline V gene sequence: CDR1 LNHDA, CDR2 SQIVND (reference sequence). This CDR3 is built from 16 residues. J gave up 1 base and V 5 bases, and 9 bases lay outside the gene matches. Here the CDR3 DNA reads TGTGCCAGTAGTCAAACATCCGGGACAGGGTCCTACGAGCAGTACGTC. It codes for CASSQTSGTGSYEQYV.

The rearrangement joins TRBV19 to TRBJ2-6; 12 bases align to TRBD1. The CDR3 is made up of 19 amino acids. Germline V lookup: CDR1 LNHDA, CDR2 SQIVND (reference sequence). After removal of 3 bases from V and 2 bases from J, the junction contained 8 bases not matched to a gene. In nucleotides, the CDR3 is TGTGCCAGTAGTATGGACTGGGGACAGGGGGCTGCTGGGGCCAACGTCCTGACTTTC. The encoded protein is CASSMDWGQGAAGANVLTF.

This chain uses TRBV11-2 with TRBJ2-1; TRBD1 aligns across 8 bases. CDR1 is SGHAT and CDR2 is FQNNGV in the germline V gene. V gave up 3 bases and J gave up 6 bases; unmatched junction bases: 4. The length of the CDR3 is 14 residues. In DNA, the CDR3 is TGTGCCAGCAGCTTTTACCAGGGGGCCAATGAGCAGTTCTTC. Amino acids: CASSFYQGANEQFF.

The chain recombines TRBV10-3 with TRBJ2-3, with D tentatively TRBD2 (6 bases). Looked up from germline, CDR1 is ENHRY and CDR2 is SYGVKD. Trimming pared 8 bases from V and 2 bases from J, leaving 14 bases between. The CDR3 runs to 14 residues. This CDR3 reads CAIGGGYITDTQYF. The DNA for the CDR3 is TGTGCCATCGGAGGAGGGTACATCACAGATACGCAGTATTTT.

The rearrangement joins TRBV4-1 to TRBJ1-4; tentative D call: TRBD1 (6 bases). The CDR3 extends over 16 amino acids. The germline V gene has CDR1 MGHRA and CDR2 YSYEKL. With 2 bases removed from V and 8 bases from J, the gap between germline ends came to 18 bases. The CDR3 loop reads CASSQPKPTGGEKLFF. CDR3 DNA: TGCGCCAGCAGCCAACCCAAACCGACAGGAGGGGAAAAACTGTTTTTT.